Reported below is one TCR beta chain. Antigen unknown. Here immunoSEQ multiplex PCR was the method, and the copy in TCRdb shows in-frame clones only, minus some. The data show about 82,000 clones, with 90% to 95% seen just once and 0.55% to 0.75% held by the top ten. Germline loops: CDR1 WSHSY, CDR2 SAAADI. The V end lost 0 bases, the J end lost 4 bases, and 4 bases lay between the germline ends. The CDR3 runs 13 residues. The donors were in the 120-subject validation cohort, distinct from the approximately 700-subject first cohort. The source of the sample is a study of cytomegalovirus exposure and HLA in healthy donors. Study-level background: The roughly 110 validation repertoires matched the roughly 670 first-cohort repertoires in platform, a later analysis reported.

Points from the study as a whole: In the approximately 130 validation repertoires, under 95% of cluster scores exceeded 0, per a later analysis.

The receptor was isolated from a man aged 18 to 30 in good health and CMV-seronegative. Sequencing input: PBMCs. This chain joins TRBV10-2 and TRBJ1-3; D is ambiguous. CDR3 sequence reads: CASSESTGNTIYF. The CDR3 DNA is TGCGCCAGCAGTGAGTCAACAGGAAACACCATATATTTT.